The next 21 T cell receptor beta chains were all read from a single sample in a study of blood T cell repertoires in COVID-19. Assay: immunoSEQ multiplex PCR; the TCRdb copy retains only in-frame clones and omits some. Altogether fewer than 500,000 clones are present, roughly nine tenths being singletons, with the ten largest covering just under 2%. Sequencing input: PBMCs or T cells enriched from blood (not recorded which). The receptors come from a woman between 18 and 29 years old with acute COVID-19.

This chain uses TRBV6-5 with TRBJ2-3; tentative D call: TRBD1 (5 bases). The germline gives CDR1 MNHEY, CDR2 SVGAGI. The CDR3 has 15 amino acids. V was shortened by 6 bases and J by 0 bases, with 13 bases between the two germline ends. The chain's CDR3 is CASSYDWGSTDTQYF. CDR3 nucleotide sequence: TGTGCCAGCAGCTACGATTGGGGCAGCACAGATACGCAGTATTTT.

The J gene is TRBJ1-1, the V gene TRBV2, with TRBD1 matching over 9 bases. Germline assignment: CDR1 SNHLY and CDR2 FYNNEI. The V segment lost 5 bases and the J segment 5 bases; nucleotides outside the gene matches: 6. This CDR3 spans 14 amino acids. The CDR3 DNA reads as TGTGCCAGCAGTCCCGACAGGGGGAGAACTGAAGCTTTCTTT. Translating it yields CASSPDRGRTEAFF.

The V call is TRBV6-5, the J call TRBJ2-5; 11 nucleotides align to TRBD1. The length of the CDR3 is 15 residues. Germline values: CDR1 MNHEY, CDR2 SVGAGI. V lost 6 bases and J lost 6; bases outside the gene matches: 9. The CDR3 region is CASRGPGTGGQTQYF. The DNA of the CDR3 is TGTGCCAGCAGGGGTCCCGGGACAGGGGGACAGACCCAGTACTTC.

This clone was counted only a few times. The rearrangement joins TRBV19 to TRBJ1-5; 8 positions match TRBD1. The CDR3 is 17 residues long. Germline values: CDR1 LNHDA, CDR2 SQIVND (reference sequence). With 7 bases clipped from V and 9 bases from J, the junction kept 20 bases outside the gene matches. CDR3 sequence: CASKDEAGGPPARPQHF. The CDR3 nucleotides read TGTGCCAGTAAAGATGAGGCAGGGGGCCCTCCTGCGCGGCCCCAGCATTTT.

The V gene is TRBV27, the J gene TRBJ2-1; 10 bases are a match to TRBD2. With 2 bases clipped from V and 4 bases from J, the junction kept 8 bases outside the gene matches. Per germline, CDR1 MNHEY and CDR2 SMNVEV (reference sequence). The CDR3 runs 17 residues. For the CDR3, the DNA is TGTGCCAGCAGTTTAAGGGCTAGCGGGGGACTTTACAATGAGCAGTTCTTC. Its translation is CASSLRASGGLYNEQFF.

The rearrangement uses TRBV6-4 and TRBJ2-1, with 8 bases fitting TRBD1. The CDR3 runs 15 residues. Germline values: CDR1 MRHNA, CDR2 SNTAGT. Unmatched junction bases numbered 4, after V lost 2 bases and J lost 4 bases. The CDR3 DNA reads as TGTGCCAGCAGTGACACAGGGGGTGGGTACAATGAGCAGTTCTTC. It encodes CASSDTGGGYNEQFF.

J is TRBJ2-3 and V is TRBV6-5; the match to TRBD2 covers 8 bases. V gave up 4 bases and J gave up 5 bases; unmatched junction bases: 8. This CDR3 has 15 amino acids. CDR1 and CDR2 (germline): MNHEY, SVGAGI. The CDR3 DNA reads TGTGCCAGCAGTTCTCCGGGACTAGTGGGAGATACGCAGTATTTT. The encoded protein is CASSSPGLVGDTQYF.

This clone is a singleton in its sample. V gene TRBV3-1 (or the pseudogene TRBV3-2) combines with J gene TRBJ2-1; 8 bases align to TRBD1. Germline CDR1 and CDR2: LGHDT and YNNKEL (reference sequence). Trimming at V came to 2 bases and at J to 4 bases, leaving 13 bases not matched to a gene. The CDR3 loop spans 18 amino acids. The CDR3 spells CASSQYPPGTGSYNEQFF. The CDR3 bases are TGTGCCAGCAGCCAATATCCCCCCGGGACAGGTTCATACAATGAGCAGTTCTTC.

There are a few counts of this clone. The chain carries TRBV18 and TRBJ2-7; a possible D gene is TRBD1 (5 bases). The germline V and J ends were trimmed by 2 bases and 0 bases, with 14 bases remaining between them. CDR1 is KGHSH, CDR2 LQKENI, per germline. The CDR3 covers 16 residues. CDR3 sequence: CASSPGQNPVSYEQYF. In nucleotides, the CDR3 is TGTGCCAGCTCACCAGGACAAAATCCAGTCTCCTACGAGCAGTACTTC. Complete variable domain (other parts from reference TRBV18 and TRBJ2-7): NAGVMQNPRHLVRRRGQEARLRCSPMKGHSHVYWYRQLPEEGLKFMVYLQKENIIDESGMPKERFSAEFPKEGPSILRIQQVVRGDSAAYFCASSPGQNPVSYEQYFGPGTRLTVT.

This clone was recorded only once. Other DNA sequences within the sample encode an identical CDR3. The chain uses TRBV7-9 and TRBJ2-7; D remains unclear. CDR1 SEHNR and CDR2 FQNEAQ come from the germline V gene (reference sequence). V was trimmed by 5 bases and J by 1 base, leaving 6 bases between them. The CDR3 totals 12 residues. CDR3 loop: CASSPSSYEQYF. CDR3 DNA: TGTGCCAGCAGCCCCAGTTCCTACGAGCAGTACTTC.

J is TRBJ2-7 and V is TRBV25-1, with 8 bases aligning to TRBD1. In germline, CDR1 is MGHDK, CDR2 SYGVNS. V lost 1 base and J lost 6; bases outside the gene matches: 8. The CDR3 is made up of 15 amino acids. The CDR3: CASSELGRGPLEQYF. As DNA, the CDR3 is TGTGCCAGCAGTGAATTAGGCAGGGGGCCTCTCGAGCAGTACTTC.

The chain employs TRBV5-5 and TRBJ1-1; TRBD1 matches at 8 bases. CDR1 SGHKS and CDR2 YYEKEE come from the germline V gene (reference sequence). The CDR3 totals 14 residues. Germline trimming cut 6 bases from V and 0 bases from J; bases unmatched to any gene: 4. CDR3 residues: CASNRQGLNTEAFF. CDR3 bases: TGTGCCAGCAACCGACAGGGGCTGAACACTGAAGCTTTCTTT.

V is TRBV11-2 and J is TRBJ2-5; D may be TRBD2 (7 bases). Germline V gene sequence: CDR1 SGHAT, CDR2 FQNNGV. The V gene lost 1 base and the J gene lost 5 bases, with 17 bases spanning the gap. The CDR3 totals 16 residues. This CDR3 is CASSLVFTGGGETQYF. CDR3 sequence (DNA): TGTGCCAGCAGCTTAGTGTTCACGGGGGGCGGGGAGACCCAGTACTTC.

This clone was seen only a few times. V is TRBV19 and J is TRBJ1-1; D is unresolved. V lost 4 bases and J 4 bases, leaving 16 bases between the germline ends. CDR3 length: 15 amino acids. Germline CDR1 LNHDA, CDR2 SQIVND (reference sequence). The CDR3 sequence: CASSRSSLVSTEAFF. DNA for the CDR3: TGTGCCAGTAGTAGGTCCTCACTGGTGAGCACTGAAGCTTTCTTT.

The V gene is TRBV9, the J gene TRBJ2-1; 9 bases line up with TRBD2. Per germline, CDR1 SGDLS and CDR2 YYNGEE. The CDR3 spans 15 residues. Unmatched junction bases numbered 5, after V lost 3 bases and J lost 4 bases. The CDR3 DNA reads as TGTGCCAGCAGCGGTAGCGGGAGTTCGTACAATGAGCAGTTCTTC. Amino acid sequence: CASSGSGSSYNEQFF.

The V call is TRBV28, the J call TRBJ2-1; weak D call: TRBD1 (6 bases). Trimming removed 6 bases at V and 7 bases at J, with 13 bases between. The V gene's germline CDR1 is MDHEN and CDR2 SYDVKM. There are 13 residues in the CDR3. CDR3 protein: CASRQGVMNEQFF. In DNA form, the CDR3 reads TGTGCCAGCAGACAGGGTGTCATGAATGAGCAGTTCTTC.

The CDR3 DNA reads TGTGCCAGCAGCGCGACGGAGGGGGCAGGAACTGAAGCTTTCTTT. Protein product: CASSATEGAGTEAFF. The chain carries TRBV9 and TRBJ1-1; 7 positions agree with TRBD1. Trimming cost V 3 bases and J 5 bases; bases outside gene matches: 10. The CDR3 is 15 residues long. Germline lookup yields CDR1 SGDLS and CDR2 YYNGEE.

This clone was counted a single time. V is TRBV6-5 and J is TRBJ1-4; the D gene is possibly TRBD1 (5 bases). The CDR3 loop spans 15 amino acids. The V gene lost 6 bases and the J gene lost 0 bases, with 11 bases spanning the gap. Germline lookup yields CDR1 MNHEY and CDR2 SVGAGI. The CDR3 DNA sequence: TGTGCCAGCAGGTCCGGGACTGCAACTAATGAAAAACTGTTTTTT. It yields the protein CASRSGTATNEKLFF.

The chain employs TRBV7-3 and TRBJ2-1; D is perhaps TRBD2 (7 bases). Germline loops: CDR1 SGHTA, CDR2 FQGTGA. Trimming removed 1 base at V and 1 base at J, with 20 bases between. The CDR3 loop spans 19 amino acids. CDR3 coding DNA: TGTGCCAGCAGCTTAAATGTCTACCGACGGGGGGCGTCCTACAATGAGCAGTTCTTC. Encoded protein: CASSLNVYRRGASYNEQFF.

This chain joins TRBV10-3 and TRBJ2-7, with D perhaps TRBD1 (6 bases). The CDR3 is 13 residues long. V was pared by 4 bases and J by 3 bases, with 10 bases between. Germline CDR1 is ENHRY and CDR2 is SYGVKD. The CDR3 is CAISGGPGYEQYF. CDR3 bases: TGTGCCATCAGTGGGGGGCCGGGCTACGAGCAGTACTTC.

The CDR3 sequence is CASSITTDNQPQHF. The DNA for the CDR3 is TGTGCCAGTAGTATCACCACAGACAATCAGCCCCAGCATTTT. The rearrangement uses TRBV19 and TRBJ1-5; D gene ambiguous. V lost 3 bases and J lost 3, with 9 bases in between. The CDR3 has 14 amino acids. The germline V gene encodes CDR1 LNHDA and CDR2 SQIVND (reference sequence).